This T cell receptor beta chain was documented in a study of blood T cell repertoires in COVID-19. The repertoire was sequenced with immunoSEQ multiplex PCR; TCRdb's copy has only in-frame clones and lacks some. There are about 73,000 clones in the sample; over 70% occur only once, and 5.3% lies in the top ten. In this sample, this clone turned up a few times. J was trimmed by 8 bases and V by 4 bases; bases with no gene match: 3. The CDR3 loop spans 15 amino acids. Germline V gene lookup returns CDR1 SGHNT and CDR2 YENEEA. The chain is built from TRBV11-3 and TRBJ2-1; 15 bases are a match to TRBD2. Sequences were obtained from peripheral blood. This TCR derives from a man aged 50 to 60 with active COVID-19. The CDR3 loop is CASSWTSGRADEQFF. The CDR3 coding sequence is TGTGCCAGCAGCTGGACTAGCGGGAGGGCCGATGAGCAGTTCTTC.